A single sample is the source of the 6 T cell receptor beta chains below, sequenced in a study of TIL therapy for anti-PD-1-resistant metastatic lung cancer. The libraries were made with immunoSEQ v3. The protocol was immunoSEQ multiplex PCR, while the TCRdb copy is restricted to in-frame clones and leaves out a portion. The repertoire holds tens of thousands of clones, with around 69% as singletons. Specified time point: pre-treatment sample, taken before nivolumab and TIL therapy. The specimen comprised blood, sampled at baseline. Receptors were obtained from a person aged 25-85 years with non-small cell lung cancer.

The rearrangement joins TRBV5-4 to TRBJ2-5; TRBD1 matches 7 bases. V was pared by 0 bases and J by 4 bases, with 3 bases of the junction left unmatched. The CDR3 runs to 14 residues. Germline V CDR1 and CDR2: SGHNT, YYREEE (reference sequence). Here the CDR3 DNA reads TGTGCCAGCAGCTTGGAGGGGGCTCGAGAGACCCAGTACTTC. Its protein is CASSLEGARETQYF.

The rearrangement links TRBV5-1 to TRBJ1-6; no reliable D call. Trimming pared 4 bases from V and 5 bases from J, leaving 10 bases between. The CDR3 is 14 amino acids. Germline-derived CDR1 and CDR2 are SGHRS and YFSETQ. CDR3 bases: TGCGCCAGCAGCGAGGACCGCGATAATTCACCCCTCCACTTT. Translated, it gives CASSEDRDNSPLHF.

The rearrangement joins TRBV5-6 to TRBJ2-7; a possible D gene is TRBD1 (6 bases). This CDR3 is 15 amino acids long. V was clipped by 3 bases and J by 4 bases, with 17 bases between them. From germline, CDR1 is SGHDT and CDR2 YYEEEE. CDR3 in DNA: TGTGCCAGCAGCTCCGACATGGGAAGGGGGTACGAGCAGTACTTC. Amino acid sequence: CASSSDMGRGYEQYF. The complete variable domain, with remaining parts taken from reference TRBV5-6 and TRBJ2-7, reads DAGVTQSPTHLIKTRGQQVTLRCSPKSGHDTVSWYQQALGQGPQFIFQYYEEEERQRGNFPDRFSGHQFPNYSSELNVNALLLGDSALYLCASSSDMGRGYEQYFGPGTRLTVT.

The V gene is TRBV9, the J gene TRBJ2-1, with TRBD2 as a possible D gene (7 bases). Per the germline V gene, CDR1 is SGDLS and CDR2 is YYNGEE. The CDR3 extends over 14 amino acids. Trimming took off 4 bases at V and 8 bases at J, with 16 bases between the two ends. CDR3 coding DNA: TGTGCCAGCAGCAACCTAGGGGGGAGGGATGAGCAGTTCTTC. It translates to CASSNLGGRDEQFF.

The rearrangement uses TRBV5-4 and TRBJ2-3; D unclear. The V gene's germline CDR1 is SGHNT and CDR2 YYREEE (reference sequence). The CDR3 loop spans 16 amino acids. V lost 0 bases and J lost 2, with 13 bases in between. Here the CDR3 DNA reads TGTGCCAGCAGCTTGGGTTCGAGCCCTAACACAGATACGCAGTATTTT. Translating gives CASSLGSSPNTDTQYF.

The chain combines TRBV7-9 with TRBJ1-4, with TRBD1 matching over 7 bases. CDR1 and CDR2 (germline): SEHNR, FQNEAQ (reference sequence). The V and J ends lost 5 bases and 0 bases, in that order; junction bases with no gene match: 6. This CDR3 is 16 amino acids long. For the CDR3, the DNA is TGTGCCAGCAGCCTTGGGACAGCTTCAACTAATGAAAAACTGTTTTTT. Translated, it gives CASSLGTASTNEKLFF.